What follows is one T cell receptor beta chain and its context. Its antigen is unknown. The germline V gene has CDR1 SGHTA and CDR2 FQGNSA. The CDR3 spans 14 residues. V lost 2 bases to trimming and J lost 1 base, with 7 bases between them. PCR used 60 Vbeta primers and 13 Jbeta primers. Method: immunoSEQ multiplex PCR; TCRdb's copy keeps in-frame clones and lacks some. The sample lists about 120,000 clones, roughly 80% occurring once. These data originate in a study of cytomegalovirus exposure and HLA in healthy donors. Whole-study findings and limits: Per a later analysis, HLA-associated TCR beta chains showed more clonal expansion than other, equally common TCR beta chains. The study designated some 180 TCR beta chains cytomegalovirus-associated.

This sequence originates from a female donor in good health and CMV-seronegative. Sequencing input: PBMCs. The chain carries TRBV7-2 and TRBJ2-3; D not resolved. In nucleotides, the CDR3 is TGTGCCAGCAGCTTACGTTTCGGCACAGATACGCAGTATTTT. It codes for CASSLRFGTDTQYF.